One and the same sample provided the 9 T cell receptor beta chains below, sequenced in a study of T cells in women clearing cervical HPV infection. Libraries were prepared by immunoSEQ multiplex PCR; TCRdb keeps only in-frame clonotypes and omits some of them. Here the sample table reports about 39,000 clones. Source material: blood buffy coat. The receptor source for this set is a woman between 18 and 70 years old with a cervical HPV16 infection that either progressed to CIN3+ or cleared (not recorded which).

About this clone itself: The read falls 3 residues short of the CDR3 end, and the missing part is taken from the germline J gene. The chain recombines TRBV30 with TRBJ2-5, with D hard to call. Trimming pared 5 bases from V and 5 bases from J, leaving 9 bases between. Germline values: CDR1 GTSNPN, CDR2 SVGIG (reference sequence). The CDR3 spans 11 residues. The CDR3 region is CAWEAGETQYF. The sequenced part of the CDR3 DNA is TGTGCCTGGGAGGCCGGGGAGACC.

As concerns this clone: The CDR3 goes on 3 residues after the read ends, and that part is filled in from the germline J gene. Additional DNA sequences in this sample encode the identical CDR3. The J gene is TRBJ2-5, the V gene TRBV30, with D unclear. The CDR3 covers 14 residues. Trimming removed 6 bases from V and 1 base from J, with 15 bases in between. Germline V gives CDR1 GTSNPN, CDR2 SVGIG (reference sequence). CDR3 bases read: TGTGCCTGTAGAGTAGGAGCGAGCCAAGAGACC. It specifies CACRVGASQET. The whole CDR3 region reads CACRVGASQETQYF.

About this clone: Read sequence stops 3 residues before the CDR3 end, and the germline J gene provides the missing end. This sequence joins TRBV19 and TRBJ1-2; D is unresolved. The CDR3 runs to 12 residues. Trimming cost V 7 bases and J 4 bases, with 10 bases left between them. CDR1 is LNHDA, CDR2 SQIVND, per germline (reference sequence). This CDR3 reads CASMGSTYGYTF. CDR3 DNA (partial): TGTGCCAGTATGGGCTCAACCTATGGC.

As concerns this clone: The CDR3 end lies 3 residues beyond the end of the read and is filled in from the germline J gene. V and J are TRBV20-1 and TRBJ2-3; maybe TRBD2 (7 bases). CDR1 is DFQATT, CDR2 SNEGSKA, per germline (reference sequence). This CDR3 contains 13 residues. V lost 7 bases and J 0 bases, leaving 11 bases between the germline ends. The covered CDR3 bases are TGCAGTGGGGGGGGGCCGAGCACAGATACG. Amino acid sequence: CSGGGPSTDT. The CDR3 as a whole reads CSGGGPSTDTQYF.

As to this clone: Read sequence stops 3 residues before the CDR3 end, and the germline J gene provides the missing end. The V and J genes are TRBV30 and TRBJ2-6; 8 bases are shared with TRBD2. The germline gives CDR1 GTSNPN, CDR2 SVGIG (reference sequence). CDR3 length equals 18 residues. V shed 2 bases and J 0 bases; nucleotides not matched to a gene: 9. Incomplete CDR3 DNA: TGTGCCTGGAGTTTCCAACTAGCGGCCCTCTCTGGGGCCAACGTC. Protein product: CAWSFQLAALSGANV. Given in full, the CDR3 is CAWSFQLAALSGANVLTF.

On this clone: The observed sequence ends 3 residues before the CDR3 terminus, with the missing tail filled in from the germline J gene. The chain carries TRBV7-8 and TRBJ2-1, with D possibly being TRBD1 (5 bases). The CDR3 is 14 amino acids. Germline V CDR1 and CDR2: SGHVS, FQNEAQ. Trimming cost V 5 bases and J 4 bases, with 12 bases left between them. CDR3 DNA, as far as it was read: TGTGCCAGCAGCGACAGACGGGCTTACAATGAG. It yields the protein CASSDRRAYNE. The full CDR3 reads CASSDRRAYNEQFF.

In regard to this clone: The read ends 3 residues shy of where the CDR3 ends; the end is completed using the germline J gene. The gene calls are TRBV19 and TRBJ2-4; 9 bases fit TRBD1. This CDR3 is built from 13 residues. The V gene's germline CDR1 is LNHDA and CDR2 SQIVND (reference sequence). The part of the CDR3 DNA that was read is TGTGCCAGTAGTATAACAGGGGGCGATGGT. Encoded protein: CASSITGGDG. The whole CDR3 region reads CASSITGGDGQYF.

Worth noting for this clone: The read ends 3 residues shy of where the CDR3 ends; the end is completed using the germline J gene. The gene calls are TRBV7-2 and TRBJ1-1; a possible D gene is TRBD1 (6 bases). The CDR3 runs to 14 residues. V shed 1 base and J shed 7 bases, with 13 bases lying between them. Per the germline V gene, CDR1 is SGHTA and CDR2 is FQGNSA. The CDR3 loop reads CASSLGTGKGEAFF. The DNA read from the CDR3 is TGTGCCAGCAGCTTAGGTACAGGGAAGGGTGAA. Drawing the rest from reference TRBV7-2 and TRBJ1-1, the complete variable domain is GAGVSQSPSNKVTEKGKDVELRCDPISGHTALYWYRQSLGQGLEFLIYFQGNSAPDKSGLPSDRFSAERTGGSVSTLTIQRTQQEDSAVYLCASSLGTGKGEAFFGQGTRLTVV.

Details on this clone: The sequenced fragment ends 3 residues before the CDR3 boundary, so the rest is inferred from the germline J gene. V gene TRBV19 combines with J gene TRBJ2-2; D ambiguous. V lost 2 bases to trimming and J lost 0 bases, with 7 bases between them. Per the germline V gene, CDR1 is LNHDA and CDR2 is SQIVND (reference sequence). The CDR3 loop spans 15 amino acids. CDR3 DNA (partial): TGTGCCAGTAGTATACCCAGTGCGAACACCGGGGAG. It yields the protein CASSIPSANTGE. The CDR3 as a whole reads CASSIPSANTGELFF.